This is a list of T cell receptor beta chains from one sample in a study of cytomegalovirus exposure and HLA in healthy donors. Measured with immunoSEQ multiplex PCR; TCRdb has only the in-frame clones, and not every one. The repertoire holds 200,000 or so clones, with around 83% as singletons. The sequenced sample was PBMCs. Receptors originate from a woman aged 45 to 65 in good health and CMV-seropositive. Both conserved end residues are part of each CDR3. Fields, in order: V gene, J gene, D gene, clone size, CDR3 DNA, CDR3 protein. A D gene is named only where the DNA matches it firmly. A clone size is listed for some rows: how often the clone was seen (once, few, many), or a class if it is expanded.

TRBV10-1	TRBJ2-3	TRBD2	NA	TGCGCCAGCAGCGGGACTAGCGGGGGGTCTCATACGCAGTATTTT	CASSGTSGGSHTQYF
TRBV5-4	TRBJ2-2	NA	NA	TGTGCCAGCAGCTTGGGGGGGCGCGGCACCGGGGAGCTGTTTTTT	CASSLGGRGTGELFF
TRBV5-1	TRBJ1-1	NA	NA	TGCGCCAGCAGCTTGGCCCGGAGCACGAACACTGAAGCTTTCTTT	CASSLARSTNTEAFF
TRBV2	TRBJ2-5	TRBD2	NA	TGTGCCAGCAGTGAAGCGCGGGGGGCTGGCCAAGAGACCCAGTACTTC	CASSEARGAGQETQYF
TRBV5-4	TRBJ2-1	NA	few	TGTGCCAGCAGCCACCTAAGACCCCAGGACAATGAGCAGTTCTTC	CASSHLRPQDNEQFF
TRBV7-7	TRBJ2-7	NA	NA	TGTGCTAGCAGCACACACAGGGCCTACGAGCAGTACTTC	CASSTHRAYEQYF
TRBV5-6	TRBJ1-4	NA	NA	TGTGCCAGCAGTCCCACAGGAGATGCAACTAATGAAAAACTGTTTTTT	CASSPTGDATNEKLFF
TRBV28	TRBJ1-1	NA	once	TGTGCCAGCAGTTTATGGGAGGGCTTTCAAGGGACTGAAGCTTTCTTT	CASSLWEGFQGTEAFF
TRBV5-1	TRBJ1-1	NA	NA	TGCGCCAGCAGCGTCAGGGGAGACACTGAAGCTTTCTTT	CASSVRGDTEAFF
TRBV7-2	TRBJ2-7	TRBD2	NA	TGTGCCAGCAGCTTAGCCCTCGGGAGGGACTACGAGCAGTACTTC	CASSLALGRDYEQYF
TRBV19	TRBJ2-7	TRBD1	NA	TGTGCCAGTAGTGGCCGGACAGGGGGGCCAGAGGAGCAGTACTTC	CASSGRTGGPEEQYF
TRBV28	TRBJ1-2	TRBD1	NA	TGTGCCAGCAGTCTGGGGGCAGGGGGCCGCTATGGCTACACCTTC	CASSLGAGGRYGYTF
TRBV28	TRBJ1-5	TRBD1	NA	TGTGCCAGCAGGGTAGGACAGGTTATAGGACGTCCCCAGCATTTT	CASRVGQVIGRPQHF
TRBV19	TRBJ1-5	NA	NA	TGTGCCAGTAGCGACCGGGGGGCCGATCAGCCCCAGCATTTT	CASSDRGADQPQHF
TRBV18	TRBJ2-6	NA	NA	TGTGCCAGCTCACCCTTCGAACGGGGAAGCGTTGTTGGGGCCAACGTCCTGACTTTC	CASSPFERGSVVGANVLTF
TRBV15	TRBJ2-7	TRBD1	NA	TGTGCCACCAGCAGAGCAGGGGGCGTCGAGCAGTACTTC	CATSRAGGVEQYF
TRBV27	TRBJ1-6	TRBD1	few	TGTGCCAGCAGCCAACAGGGGGATTATAATTCACCCCTCCACTTT	CASSQQGDYNSPLHF
TRBV7-6	TRBJ2-7	NA	NA	TGTGCCAGCAGCTTAGCCCTGGCTGGTTTCTCCTCCGAGCAGTACTTC	CASSLALAGFSSEQYF
TRBV19	TRBJ2-2	NA	NA	TGTGCCAGTAGGGTACTCGCGAACACCGGGGAGCTGTTTTTT	CASRVLANTGELFF
TRBV5-4	TRBJ1-2	TRBD1	NA	TGTGCCAGCAGCTCCCAGACAGGGAGAAGCTATGGCTACACCTTC	CASSSQTGRSYGYTF
TRBV7-9	TRBJ2-7	TRBD2	NA	TGTGCCACCCTGGAACTAGCGGGGGGAGAGCAGTACTTC	CATLELAGGEQYF
TRBV5-1	TRBJ1-2	NA	NA	TGCGCCAGCAGCTTAGGGGCAGGGGCTAACTATGGCTACACCTTC	CASSLGAGANYGYTF
TRBV15	TRBJ2-1	TRBD2	NA	TGTGCCACCAGCAGAGTTATGGAGGGCGGGGGCAATGAGCAGTTCTTC	CATSRVMEGGGNEQFF
TRBV4-1	TRBJ2-1	TRBD2	NA	TGCGCCAGCAGCCGAAGACTGGGACTAGCGGAATACAATGAGCAGTTCTTC	CASSRRLGLAEYNEQFF
TRBV5-1	TRBJ2-1	TRBD2	NA	TGCGCCAGCAGCTGGGGCGGGAGGGCGTCCTACAATGAGCAGTTCTTC	CASSWGGRASYNEQFF
TRBV5-4	TRBJ1-1	TRBD1	NA	TGTGCCAGCAGCTTGCGGGGGACAGGGGGGGGTGAAGCTTTCTTT	CASSLRGTGGGEAFF
TRBV7-2	TRBJ1-5	NA	once	TGTGCCAGCAGCGCAAGACAAGCTACCCAGCCCCAGCATTTT	CASSARQATQPQHF
TRBV20-1	TRBJ1-2	TRBD1	NA	TGCAGTGCATCCACAGGGGACCACACCTTC	CSASTGDHTF
TRBV7-6	TRBJ2-5	TRBD2	NA	TGTGCCAGCAGCTTAGGAGGGACTAGCGGGGGCGGAACCCAGTACTTC	CASSLGGTSGGGTQYF
TRBV10-2	TRBJ2-1	TRBD2	NA	TGCGCCAGCAGCCATAATTTGGGACTAGGATACTCCTACAATGAGCAGTTCTTC	CASSHNLGLGYSYNEQFF
TRBV5-1	TRBJ1-4	TRBD1	NA	TGCGCCAGCAGCCGGGGACAGGGAATGGCAACTAATGAAAAACTGTTTTTT	CASSRGQGMATNEKLFF
TRBV27	TRBJ2-2	NA	NA	TGTGCCAGCAGTTTACGGGACACCTCGAACACCGGGGAGCTGTTTTTT	CASSLRDTSNTGELFF
TRBV11-2	TRBJ1-5	NA	NA	TGTGCCAGCAGCTTAGAGGTAGGGGTGCAGCCCCAGCATTTT	CASSLEVGVQPQHF
TRBV10-1	TRBJ2-7	NA	NA	TGCGCCAGCAGTGACTACTCCTACGAGCAGTACTTC	CASSDYSYEQYF
TRBV19	TRBJ1-5	NA	few	TGTGCCAGCGGCGCTGGACAGATACTTAATCAGCCCCAGCATTTT	CASGAGQILNQPQHF
TRBV5-1	TRBJ2-4	NA	NA	TGCGCCAGCAGCTTGGCCGGCTCTACCGCCAAAAACAGTCAGTACTTC	CASSLAGSTAKNSQYF
TRBV5-4	TRBJ1-6	NA	NA	TGTGCCAGCAGCTTGACAGGGTCATATAATTCACCCCTCCACTTT	CASSLTGSYNSPLHF
TRBV6-1	TRBJ1-1	NA	few	TGTGCCAGCAGTGATGGGGGGGTGAACACTGAAGCTTTCTTT	CASSDGGVNTEAFF
TRBV5-4	TRBJ2-7	TRBD2	NA	TGTGCCAGCAGCTTCCCGGGGGGGACCTACGAGCAGTACTTC	CASSFPGGTYEQYF
TRBV4-3	TRBJ2-7	NA	few	TGCGCCAGCAGCCGCCTCGACAGTGACTACGAGCAGTACTTC	CASSRLDSDYEQYF
TRBV25-1	TRBJ2-2	NA	NA	TGTGCCAGCACAACAGCGGGCGCGAACACCGGGGAGCTGTTTTTT	CASTTAGANTGELFF
TRBV6-5	TRBJ1-2	NA	NA	TGTGCCAGCATTCCCTACAGGGAAGCTAACTATGGCTACACCTTC	CASIPYREANYGYTF
TRBV7-9	TRBJ1-5	TRBD1	NA	TGTGCCAGCAGCTTAATGACAGGGGTCCTCAATCAGCCCCAGCATTTT	CASSLMTGVLNQPQHF
TRBV27	TRBJ1-2	NA	NA	TGTGCCAGCAGTTTATCAGGGTTGGGGAGGATAGGAGGCTACACCTTC	CASSLSGLGRIGGYTF
TRBV5-4	TRBJ1-1	TRBD1	NA	TGTGCCAGCAGCCTGGACAGGATAAACACTGAAGCTTTCTTT	CASSLDRINTEAFF
TRBV4-1	TRBJ1-2	NA	NA	TGCGCCAGCAGTCAGCCGCAGGGTTACTATGGCTACACCTTC	CASSQPQGYYGYTF
TRBV18	TRBJ2-7	TRBD1	NA	TGTGCCAGCTCACCACCCGGGACAGGGGTTGGCGAGCAGTACTTC	CASSPPGTGVGEQYF
TRBV6-1	TRBJ2-5	TRBD1	NA	TGTGCCAGCAGTGAAGGCACAGGGGGATTGGAGACCCAGTACTTC	CASSEGTGGLETQYF
TRBV6-1	TRBJ2-1	TRBD2	few	TGTGCCAGCAGTGCCCGGGGGGGAGGCTACAATGAGCAGTTCTTC	CASSARGGGYNEQFF
TRBV19	TRBJ2-5	TRBD1	once	TGTGCCAGTAGAGGGACCAGGACAGGCCAAGAGACCCAGTACTTC	CASRGTRTGQETQYF
TRBV6-6	TRBJ1-6	NA	NA	TGTGCCAGCAGTTATATTTTGAATTCACCCCTCCACTTT	CASSYILNSPLHF
TRBV11-2	TRBJ1-3	NA	NA	TGTGCCAGCAGCTTAGGAGGGAGCATATATTTT	CASSLGGSIYF
TRBV18	TRBJ2-5	NA	NA	TGTGCCAGCTCAACCCGACTGGACCAAGAGACCCAGTACTTC	CASSTRLDQETQYF
TRBV19	TRBJ2-6	NA	NA	TGTGCCAGTAGTACCCAAGATGGCGGGGCCAACGGCCTGACTTTC	CASSTQDGGANGLTF